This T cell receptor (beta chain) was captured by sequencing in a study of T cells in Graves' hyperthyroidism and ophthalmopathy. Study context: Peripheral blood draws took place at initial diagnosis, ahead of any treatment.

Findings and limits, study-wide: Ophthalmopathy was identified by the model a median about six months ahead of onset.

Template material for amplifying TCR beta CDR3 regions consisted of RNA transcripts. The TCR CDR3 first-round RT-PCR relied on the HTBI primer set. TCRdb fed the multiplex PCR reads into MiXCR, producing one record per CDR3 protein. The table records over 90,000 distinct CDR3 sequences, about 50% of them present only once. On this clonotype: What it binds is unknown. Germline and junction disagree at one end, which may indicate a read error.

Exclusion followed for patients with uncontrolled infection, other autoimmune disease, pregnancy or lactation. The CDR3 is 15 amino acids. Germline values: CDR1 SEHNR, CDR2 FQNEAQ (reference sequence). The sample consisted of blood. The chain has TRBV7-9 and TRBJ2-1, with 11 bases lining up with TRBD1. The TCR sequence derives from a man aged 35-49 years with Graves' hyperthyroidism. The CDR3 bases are TGCGCCAGCAGCTTCGGGACAGGGGGTTGGTATGAGCAGTTCTTC. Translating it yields CASSFGTGGWYEQFF.